The 23 T cell receptor beta chains below were found in one sample sequenced in a study of T cell clonality in common variable immunodeficiency. Assay used: immunoSEQ multiplex PCR; TCRdb lists only in-frame clones, some missing. The sample presents some 52,000 clones, none singletons. The specimen was peripheral blood mononuclear cells. Receptors originate from a person aged 18 to 70 in good health.

The table lists this clone with a few counts. Coverage ceases 3 residues before the CDR3 finishes, and the germline J gene fills in the end. This sequence joins TRBV7-2 and TRBJ2-3, with 7 bases lining up with TRBD2. The CDR3 covers 12 residues. Germline CDR1 is SGHTA and CDR2 is FQGNSA. This chain's CDR3 is CASSLVGGTQYF. Incomplete CDR3 DNA: TGTGCCAGCAGCTTAGTCGGGGGGACG.

The sample holds many counts of this clone. The CDR3 here is CASSFVQGAYEQYF. The DNA read from the CDR3 is TGTGCCAGCAGTTTTGTACAGGGGGCTTACGAG. The chain has TRBV28 and TRBJ2-7, with 9 bases aligning to TRBD1. With the read ending 3 residues before the CDR3 end, the germline J gene is used to fill in that end. Per germline, CDR1 MDHEN and CDR2 SYDVKM. With 3 bases clipped from V and 4 bases from J, the junction kept 4 bases outside the gene matches. CDR3 length: 14 residues. Full variable domain (outside the CDR3, taken from reference TRBV28 and TRBJ2-7): DVKVTQSSRYLVKRTGEKVFLECVQDMDHENMFWYRQDPGLGLRLIYFSYDVKMKEKGDIPEGYSVSREKKERFSLILESASTNQTSMYLCASSFVQGAYEQYFGPGTRLTVT.

This clone was counted at least ten times. The CDR3 goes on 3 residues after the read ends, and that part is filled in from the germline J gene. V is TRBV10-3 and J is TRBJ2-3, with TRBD2 identical over 8 bases. The J segment lost 5 bases and the V segment lost 0 bases, leaving 13 bases of the junction unmatched. Per germline, CDR1 ENHRY and CDR2 SYGVKD. The CDR3 extends over 18 amino acids. The covered CDR3 bases are TGTGCCATCAGTGAGTCCCCACGGGAGGGTCCGGGGGGAGATACG. The encoded protein is CAISESPREGPGGDT. The CDR3 reads in full as CAISESPREGPGGDTQYF.

This clone was seen ten or more times. Read sequence stops 3 residues before the CDR3 end, and the germline J gene provides the missing end. The chain is built from TRBV14 and TRBJ2-1; 8 positions match TRBD2. The V gene's germline CDR1 is SGHDN and CDR2 FVKESK. The V and J ends lost 4 bases and 1 base, in that order; junction bases with no gene match: 6. CDR3 length equals 16 residues. CDR3 DNA, as far as it was read: TGTGCCAGCAGCCCACCCGGGGGGGCATCCTACAATGAG. Protein: CASSPPGGASYNE. The full CDR3 is CASSPPGGASYNEQFF. Variable domain in full (rest from reference TRBV14 and TRBJ2-1): EAGVTQFPSHSVIEKGQTVTLRCDPISGHDNLYWYRRVMGKEIKFLLHFVKESKQDESGMPNNRFLAERTGGTYSTLKVQPAELEDSGVYFCASSPPGGASYNEQFFGPGTRLTVL.

A word on this clone: Read coverage stops 3 residues before the CDR3 terminus; the germline J gene supplies the remainder. The rearrangement uses TRBV18 and TRBJ1-2; D remains ambiguous. V was pared by 2 bases and J by 0 bases, with 10 bases between. The germline V gene encodes CDR1 KGHSH and CDR2 LQKENI. The length of the CDR3 is 15 residues. This chain's CDR3 is CASSPRRVTNYGYTF. The DNA read from the CDR3 is TGTGCCAGCTCACCAAGGCGGGTGACTAACTATGGC.

The table lists this clone with many counts. The CDR3 extends 3 residues past the end of the read, so its final part is completed from the germline J gene. The chain links TRBV10-3 to TRBJ2-3, with 9 positions matching TRBD2. This CDR3 is 16 amino acids long. Trimming took 2 bases from V and 4 from J; bases not matched to a gene: 7. Germline V CDR1 and CDR2: ENHRY, SYGVKD. The sequenced CDR3 bases are TGTGCCATCAGTGAGAGGTCTAGCGGGAAGGCAGATACG. Translation gives CAISERSSGKADT. Given in full, the CDR3 is CAISERSSGKADTQYF.

The table lists this clone with many counts. The read terminates 3 residues ahead of where the CDR3 ends, so the germline J gene completes it. This chain links TRBV7-2 with TRBJ2-2; TRBD2 aligns across 9 bases. Losses at the gene ends were 5 bases for V and 6 bases for J; bases not matched to a gene: 4. The CDR3 covers 14 residues. Germline CDR1 reads SGHTA; CDR2 reads FQGNSA. The CDR3 bases that were read are TGTGCCAGCAGCGTGATAGCGGGAGCCGGGGAG. It translates to CASSVIAGAGE. In full, the CDR3 reads CASSVIAGAGELFF.

This clone appeared many times. Here the CDR3 reads CAWRPLGTGANEQFF. The CDR3 DNA, read in part, is TGTGCCTGGAGGCCCCTGGGGACAGGGGCCAATGAG. The chain recombines TRBV30 with TRBJ2-1, with 10 positions matching TRBD1. The observed sequence ends 3 residues before the CDR3 terminus, with the missing tail filled in from the germline J gene. Germline lookup yields CDR1 GTSNPN and CDR2 SVGIG (reference sequence). The CDR3 loop spans 15 amino acids. Germline trimming cut 3 bases from V and 6 bases from J; bases unmatched to any gene: 8.

This clone was seen more than once but under ten times. The read terminates 3 residues before the CDR3 end, so the remaining end is supplied by the germline J gene. The rearrangement links TRBV7-9 to TRBJ1-5, with D possibly being TRBD1 (5 bases). The CDR3 is 13 amino acids. Germline V gene data show CDR1 as SEHNR and CDR2 as FQNEAQ (reference sequence). The sequenced CDR3 bases are TGTGCCAGCAGCTTAGGAGGGGTAGATCCC. Translation gives CASSLGGVDP. The whole CDR3 protein reads CASSLGGVDPQHF.

Regarding this clone: The sequenced fragment ends 3 residues before the CDR3 boundary, so the rest is inferred from the germline J gene. The V call is TRBV10-2, the J call TRBJ2-7; TRBD1 matches 9 bases. Germline V gives CDR1 WSHSY, CDR2 SAAADI. V gave up 6 bases and J gave up 0 bases; unmatched junction bases: 3. The CDR3 has 14 amino acids. The chain's CDR3 is CASSGTGTSYEQYF. CDR3 DNA, as far as it was read: TGCGCCAGCAGCGGGACAGGGACCTCCTACGAG.

A word on this clone: The sequenced fragment ends 3 residues before the CDR3 boundary, so the rest is inferred from the germline J gene. The chain carries TRBV11-3 and TRBJ2-1, with a possible D match to TRBD2 (6 bases). This CDR3 region has 14 residues. The germline V and J ends were trimmed by 5 bases and 4 bases, with 12 bases remaining between them. Germline CDR1 and CDR2: SGHNT and YENEEA. The CDR3 DNA, read in part, is TGTGCCAGCAGCAGCAGACTAGGTTACAATGAG. Translation gives CASSSRLGYNE. The entire CDR3 protein is CASSSRLGYNEQFF.

A note on this clone: The read gets to within 3 residues of the CDR3 end, and the germline J gene fills in the rest. The chain employs TRBV7-9 and TRBJ2-1; 9 nucleotides line up with TRBD2. The CDR3 has 15 residues. The germline V gene has CDR1 SEHNR and CDR2 FQNEAQ (reference sequence). J lost 6 bases, V lost 3 bases, and 6 bases had no gene match. The CDR3 region is CASSLLGLAINEQFF. The CDR3 bases that were read are TGTGCCAGCAGCTTGCTAGGACTAGCGATCAATGAG.

This clone turned up a few times. With a much larger clone just one base away, this may be a read error. The sequence runs out 3 residues before the end of the CDR3; the remainder is reconstructed from the germline J gene. V gene TRBV6-1 combines with J gene TRBJ2-3; 8 bases fit TRBD1. CDR3 length equals 14 residues. Looked up from germline, CDR1 is MNHNS and CDR2 is SASEGT. The CDR3 protein is CASSADLDREPQYF. The CDR3 bases that were read are TGTGCCAGCAGTGCCGACCTGGACAGGGAGCCG.

This clone came up a few times. Coverage ceases 3 residues before the CDR3 finishes, and the germline J gene fills in the end. The chain uses TRBV19 and TRBJ1-2; the D gene is possibly TRBD1 (5 bases). V gave up 2 bases and J gave up 2 bases, with 9 bases separating them. Per germline, CDR1 LNHDA and CDR2 SQIVND (reference sequence). CDR3 length equals 14 residues. CDR3 bases read: TGTGCCAGTAGTATAACTCAGGGAAACTATGGC. Amino acid sequence: CASSITQGNYG. The full CDR3 protein reads CASSITQGNYGYTF.

The sample holds many counts of this clone. The missing CDR3 end, 3 residues past where the read stops, is filled in from the germline J gene. The chain employs TRBV7-2 and TRBJ2-7; D unclear. The V and J ends lost 0 bases and 0 bases respectively, with 12 bases between them. The CDR3 is 16 residues long. Germline loops: CDR1 SGHTA, CDR2 FQGNSA. The CDR3 reads CASSLAFTGGSYEQYF. The DNA read from the CDR3 is TGTGCCAGCAGCTTAGCGTTTACGGGTGGCTCCTACGAG. The full variable domain, with the rest looked up from reference TRBV7-2 and TRBJ2-7, is GAGVSQSPSNKVTEKGKDVELRCDPISGHTALYWYRQSLGQGLEFLIYFQGNSAPDKSGLPSDRFSAERTGGSVSTLTIQRTQQEDSAVYLCASSLAFTGGSYEQYFGPGTRLTVT.

This clone was observed many times. The missing CDR3 end, 3 residues past where the read stops, is filled in from the germline J gene. The V gene is TRBV6-2 or TRBV6-3, the J gene TRBJ1-1, with TRBD1 as a possible D gene (5 bases). The CDR3 covers 14 residues. In germline, CDR1 is MNHEY, CDR2 SVGEGT. Trimming shortened V by 2 bases and J by 6 bases, and 13 bases separated the two germline ends. The CDR3 here is CASSYGGVDAEAFF. The sequenced CDR3 bases are TGTGCCAGCAGTTACGGGGGGGTTGACGCTGAA.

As to this clone: This may be a read error: a much more frequent sequence differs by one nucleotide. The read stops 3 residues short of the end of the CDR3; the missing end is completed from the germline J gene. The V call is TRBV19, the J call TRBJ2-3; TRBD2 agrees at 10 bases. The CDR3 runs 16 residues. Germline assignment: CDR1 LNHDA and CDR2 SQIVND (reference sequence). CDR3: CANSIELAGLTDTQYF. The part of the CDR3 DNA that was read is TGTGCCAATAGTATAGAACTAGCGGGACTTACAGATACG.

The sample holds many counts of this clone. The CDR3 is cut off 3 residues early in the read; its end comes from the germline J gene. The gene calls are TRBV29-1 and TRBJ2-1; D unclear. The V end lost 0 bases, the J end lost 0 bases, and 15 bases lay between the germline ends. Looked up from germline, CDR1 is SQVTM and CDR2 is ANQGSEA. This CDR3 region has 17 residues. Incomplete CDR3 DNA: TGCAGCGTTGAAGATTGGGCAGGCACGAGCTCCTACAATGAG. This encodes CSVEDWAGTSSYNE. The CDR3 as a whole reads CSVEDWAGTSSYNEQFF.

This clone was recorded many times. The CDR3 goes on 3 residues after the read ends, and that part is filled in from the germline J gene. The chain couples TRBV18 to TRBJ2-7, with 7 bases that match TRBD2. Unmatched junction bases numbered 4, after V lost 2 bases and J lost 3 bases. The germline V gene encodes CDR1 KGHSH and CDR2 LQKENI. The CDR3 runs 14 residues. The CDR3 bases that were read are TGTGCCAGCTCACCAGGCGGGAGTTTCTACGAG. Encoded protein: CASSPGGSFYE. The full CDR3 is CASSPGGSFYEQYF.

This clone has a count of ten or more. The CDR3 is cut off 3 residues early in the read; its end comes from the germline J gene. This chain joins TRBV5-1 and TRBJ1-1; TRBD1 is a possible D gene (5 bases). This CDR3 contains 15 residues. Germline V gene sequence: CDR1 SGHRS, CDR2 YFSETQ. V was trimmed by 2 bases and J by 1 base, leaving 12 bases between them. Incomplete CDR3 DNA: TGCGCCAGCAGCTTCGGACCCCAGGGGAACACTGAA. Its translation is CASSFGPQGNTE. The full CDR3 sequence reads CASSFGPQGNTEAFF.

This clone was detected many times. The read ends 3 residues before the CDR3 terminus; that terminus is restored from the germline J gene. This rearrangement joins TRBV10-3 to TRBJ1-2; D not certain. The length of the CDR3 is 13 residues. Germline V gene sequence: CDR1 ENHRY, CDR2 SYGVKD. The CDR3: CAISDRVTDGYTF. Incomplete CDR3 DNA: TGTGCCATCAGTGATAGGGTAACCGACGGC.

This clone was detected a few times. A much bigger clone sits one base away, suggesting this may be a read error. The CDR3 spells CASTIQGFNQPQYF. The sequenced part of the CDR3 DNA is TGTGCCAGCACAATACAGGGGTTCAATCAGCCG. The chain combines TRBV2 with TRBJ2-3; 7 bases are shared with TRBD1. Read sequence stops 3 residues before the CDR3 end, and the germline J gene provides the missing end. The germline V gene has CDR1 SNHLY and CDR2 FYNNEI. This CDR3 is 14 amino acids long.

This clone was observed at least ten times. The read ends 3 residues shy of where the CDR3 ends; the end is completed using the germline J gene. The V gene is TRBV30, the J gene TRBJ1-5; 10 nucleotides align to TRBD1. Germline CDR1 reads GTSNPN; CDR2 reads SVGIG (reference sequence). The CDR3 has 15 amino acids. J gave up 3 bases and V 5 bases, and 7 bases lay outside the gene matches. CDR3 in amino acids: CAWGPGTGDNQPQHF. The sequenced CDR3 bases are TGTGCCTGGGGCCCCGGGACAGGGGACAATCAGCCC. The whole variable domain, remainder taken from reference TRBV30 and TRBJ1-5, is SQTIHQWPATLVQPVGSPLSLECTVEGTSNPNLYWYRQAAGRGLQLLFYSVGIGQISSEVPQNLSASRPQDRQFILSSKKLLLSDSGFYLCAWGPGTGDNQPQHFGDGTRLSIL.